These 19 T cell receptor beta chains came from one sample sequenced in a study of cytomegalovirus exposure and HLA in healthy donors. Primers for the PCR totalled 60 Vbeta and 13 Jbeta. Some clones are missing from TCRdb's copy, which holds only in-frame ones; the method was immunoSEQ multiplex PCR. The sample includes 140,000 or so clones, about 70% seen only once; the top ten take about 4.5%. Sequencing was carried out using PBMCs. The receptors originated from a man aged 60 to 75 in good health and CMV-seronegative.

This clone was counted only a few times. This chain uses TRBV19 with TRBJ2-1, with 8 bases identical to TRBD2. Germline V lookup: CDR1 LNHDA, CDR2 SQIVND (reference sequence). The J segment lost 0 bases and the V segment lost 4 bases, leaving 8 bases of the junction unmatched. The CDR3 is made up of 17 amino acids. CDR3 sequence (DNA): TGTGCCAGTAGTACCCCTAGCGGGTGGAGCTCCTACAATGAGCAGTTCTTC. Translated, it gives CASSTPSGWSSYNEQFF.

The V call is TRBV7-2, the J call TRBJ2-7; D might be TRBD1 (6 bases). The V gene's germline CDR1 is SGHTA and CDR2 FQGNSA. Trimming pared 2 bases from V and 7 bases from J, leaving 9 bases between. This CDR3 has 12 residues. This CDR3 is CASSLNRVEQYF. CDR3 sequence (DNA): TGTGCCAGCAGCTTAAACAGGGTTGAGCAGTACTTC.

The V gene is TRBV30, the J gene TRBJ2-7; D is possibly TRBD1 (6 bases). The ends were cut back, 8 bases at V and 3 bases at J, with 14 bases in the middle. The CDR3 sequence is 12 residues long. Germline loops: CDR1 GTSNPN, CDR2 SVGIG (reference sequence). The CDR3 DNA is TGTGCCGCAACAGCGGACAGCTACGAGCAGTACTTC. Translated, it gives CAATADSYEQYF.

This clone was detected only once. The chain uses TRBV7-3 and TRBJ2-5; 11 bases align to TRBD2. Germline trimming cut 4 bases from V and 3 bases from J; bases unmatched to any gene: 10. Germline CDR1 is SGHTA and CDR2 is FQGTGA. The CDR3 covers 17 residues. The CDR3 protein is CASSSNTLAGAEETQYF. CDR3 DNA sequence: TGTGCCAGCAGCTCCAACACACTAGCGGGAGCAGAAGAGACCCAGTACTTC.

This sequence joins TRBV5-1 and TRBJ1-2; D is possibly TRBD1 (6 bases). Per germline, CDR1 SGHRS and CDR2 YFSETQ. CDR3 length: 14 residues. V was pared by 0 bases and J by 4 bases, with 10 bases between. This chain's CDR3 is CASSLDRASYGYTF. CDR3 DNA: TGCGCCAGCAGCTTGGACAGGGCGAGCTATGGCTACACCTTC.

This chain joins TRBV6-5 and TRBJ1-1; possibly TRBD1 for D (6 bases). V was trimmed by 5 bases and J by 0 bases, leaving 13 bases between them. In germline, CDR1 is MNHEY, CDR2 SVGAGI. The CDR3 runs 15 residues. The CDR3 DNA is TGTGCCAGCAGTGCTCCTGACAGGATGAACACTGAAGCTTTCTTT. It codes for CASSAPDRMNTEAFF.

The J gene is TRBJ2-3, the V gene TRBV7-9; 10 bases align to TRBD1. CDR3 size: 14 residues. After removal of 5 bases from V and 5 bases from J, the junction contained 4 bases not matched to a gene. Per germline, CDR1 SEHNR and CDR2 FQNEAQ (reference sequence). This chain's CDR3 is CASSATGGRDTQYF. The CDR3 DNA reads as TGTGCCAGCAGCGCGACAGGGGGCCGAGATACGCAGTATTTT.

The chain carries TRBV19 and TRBJ1-4, with D perhaps TRBD1 (5 bases). Germline loops: CDR1 LNHDA, CDR2 SQIVND (reference sequence). Trimming shortened V by 3 bases and J by 8 bases, and 13 bases separated the two germline ends. This CDR3 is built from 14 residues. The CDR3 here is CASSIGPGEEKLFF. As DNA, the CDR3 is TGTGCCAGTAGTATCGGGCCGGGGGAAGAAAAACTGTTTTTT.

This chain links TRBV5-6 with TRBJ1-2; 7 bases agree with TRBD1. The CDR3 length is 13 residues. V shed 1 base, J shed 5 bases, and the junction held 2 bases outside the gene matches. Looked up from germline, CDR1 is SGHDT and CDR2 is YYEEEE. The CDR3, as DNA: TGTGCCAGCAGCTTGACAGGGGTGTATGGCTACACCTTC. It codes for CASSLTGVYGYTF.

The CDR3 region is CASSRDILSYEQYF. In DNA, the CDR3 is TGTGCCAGCAGCCGGGACATACTCTCCTACGAGCAGTACTTC. This sequence joins TRBV10-3 and TRBJ2-7; weak D call: TRBD1 (6 bases). With 10 bases removed from V and 0 bases from J, the gap between germline ends came to 16 bases. The CDR3 has 14 amino acids. Germline-derived CDR1 and CDR2 are ENHRY and SYGVKD.

This rearrangement joins TRBV5-4 to TRBJ2-1, with D possibly TRBD2 on 6 matching bases. CDR1 SGHNT and CDR2 YYREEE come from the germline V gene (reference sequence). The CDR3 runs to 13 residues. The V end was cut by 5 bases, the J end by 8 bases, with 14 bases between. The CDR3 region has the DNA TGTGCCAGCAGGGCGGAGGGGTCGGATGAGCAGTTCTTC. The encoded protein is CASRAEGSDEQFF.

This clone was counted a few times. The chain links TRBV6-1 to TRBJ2-5; 7 bases map to TRBD1. V was pared by 4 bases and J by 4 bases, with 24 bases of the junction left unmatched. The CDR3 contains 20 residues. The V gene's germline CDR1 is MNHNS and CDR2 SASEGT. The CDR3 bases are TGTGCCAGCAGTGTCGGGTGGGGGCGAATCGGGGACAGCCCCCCAGAGACCCAGTACTTC. It specifies CASSVGWGRIGDSPPETQYF.

This rearrangement joins TRBV29-1 to TRBJ1-2; 11 bases agree with TRBD1. The germline V gene has CDR1 SQVTM and CDR2 ANQGSEA. The CDR3 sequence is 13 residues long. The V segment lost 6 bases and the J segment 3 bases; nucleotides outside the gene matches: 3. CDR3 sequence: CSVGQGADYGYTF. The CDR3 DNA follows: TGCAGCGTAGGACAGGGGGCCGACTATGGCTACACCTTC.

This chain connects TRBV7-9 to TRBJ2-7, with D tentatively TRBD1 (6 bases). The CDR3 has 14 amino acids. Germline CDR1 SEHNR, CDR2 FQNEAQ (reference sequence). V was clipped by 2 bases and J by 2 bases, with 10 bases between them. The CDR3 DNA is TGTGCCAGCAGCTTATCGGGGACAACCTACGAGCAGTACTTC. Encoded protein: CASSLSGTTYEQYF.

J is TRBJ2-5 and V is TRBV19, with 12 bases matching TRBD2. V lost 5 bases to trimming and J lost 2 bases; unmatched junction nucleotides: 6. Germline-derived CDR1 and CDR2 are LNHDA and SQIVND (reference sequence). CDR3 length equals 16 residues. CDR3 sequence (DNA): TGTGCCAGTAGTCTACTAGCGGGAGGATTACAAGAGACCCAGTACTTC. It specifies CASSLLAGGLQETQYF.

The chain recombines TRBV5-8 with TRBJ2-6; 8 nucleotides agree with TRBD1. The V gene's germline CDR1 is SGHTS and CDR2 YDEGEE. CDR3 length: 15 residues. The junction had 6 bases not matched to a gene; V was cut back by 3 bases and J by 7 bases. CDR3 residues: CASSYGTGRANVLTF. The CDR3 DNA sequence: TGTGCCAGCAGCTACGGGACAGGTAGAGCCAACGTCCTGACTTTC.

This clone was observed a single time. The chain combines TRBV27 with TRBJ1-4; D possibly corresponds to TRBD1 (6 bases). Trimming took 3 bases from V and 5 from J, leaving 10 bases between them. From germline, CDR1 is MNHEY and CDR2 SMNVEV (reference sequence). The CDR3 is 14 residues long. The DNA of the CDR3 is TGTGCCAGCAGTTTTTCGAGGGGGAATGAAAAACTGTTTTTT. This gives the protein CASSFSRGNEKLFF.

The chain couples TRBV14 to TRBJ2-7; 7 bases line up with TRBD1. The CDR3 contains 14 residues. Looked up from germline, CDR1 is SGHDN and CDR2 is FVKESK. The V segment lost 3 bases and the J segment 6 bases; nucleotides outside the gene matches: 8. The CDR3 coding sequence is TGTGCCAGCAGCCAGATGACAGGGCAAAGCGAGCAGTACTTC. Protein sequence: CASSQMTGQSEQYF.

This clone was counted between two and nine times. The rearrangement uses TRBV9 and TRBJ2-7; perhaps TRBD2 as D (6 bases). The CDR3 is 13 amino acids. In germline, CDR1 is SGDLS, CDR2 YYNGEE. Between the trimmed V and J ends, which lost 2 bases and 7 bases, there was a span of 13 bases. The CDR3 is CASSVRLDQEQYF. The CDR3 DNA reads as TGTGCCAGCAGCGTGCGACTAGATCAAGAGCAGTACTTC.